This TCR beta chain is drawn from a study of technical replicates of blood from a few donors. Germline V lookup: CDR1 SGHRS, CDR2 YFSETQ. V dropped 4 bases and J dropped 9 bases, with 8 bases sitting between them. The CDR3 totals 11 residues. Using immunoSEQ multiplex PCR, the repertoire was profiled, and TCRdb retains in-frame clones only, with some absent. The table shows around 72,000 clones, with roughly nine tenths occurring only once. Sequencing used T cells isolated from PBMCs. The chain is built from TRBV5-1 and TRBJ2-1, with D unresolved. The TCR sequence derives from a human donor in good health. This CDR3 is CASSGNSEQFF. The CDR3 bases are TGCGCCAGCAGCGGAAACAGTGAGCAGTTCTTC.